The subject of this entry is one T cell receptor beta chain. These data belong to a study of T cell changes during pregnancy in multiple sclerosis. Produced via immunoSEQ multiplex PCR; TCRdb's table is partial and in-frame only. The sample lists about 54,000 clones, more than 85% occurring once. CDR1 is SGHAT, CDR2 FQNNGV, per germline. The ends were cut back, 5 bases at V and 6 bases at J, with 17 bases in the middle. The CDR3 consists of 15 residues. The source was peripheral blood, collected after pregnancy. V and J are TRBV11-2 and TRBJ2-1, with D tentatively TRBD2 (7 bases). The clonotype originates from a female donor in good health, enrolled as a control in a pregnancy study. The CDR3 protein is CASSALVAGANEQFF. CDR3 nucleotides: TGTGCCAGCAGCGCGTTGGTGGCGGGGGCCAATGAGCAGTTCTTC. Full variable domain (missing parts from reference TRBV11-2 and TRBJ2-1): EAGVAQSPRYKIIEKRQSVAFWCNPISGHATLYWYQQILGQGPKLLIQFQNNGVVDDSQLPKDRFSAERLKGVDSTLKIQPAKLEDSAVYLCASSALVAGANEQFFGPGTRLTVL.